The 8 T cell receptor beta chains below were found in one sample sequenced in a study of T cell repertoires in cytomegalovirus infection. Each CDR3 protein is one row after TCRdb ran MiXCR on the reads. The data show hundreds of thousands of distinct CDR3 sequences, with approximately 18% seen just once and about 10% held by the top ten. Sequences were obtained from PBMCs. The receptors derive from a human donor in good health (CMV status not recorded). Some clones in this sample may be carry-over from other donors' samples.

Here the CDR3 DNA reads TGTGCCAGCAGGGCAGGGCTGGTGGGGGTGGATGAAGCTTTCTTT. Translating it yields CASRAGLVGVDEAFF. The chain links TRBV2 to TRBJ1-1, with D possibly being TRBD1 (5 bases). This CDR3 is built from 15 residues. The V end was cut by 6 bases, the J end by 7 bases, with 21 bases between. The germline V gene encodes CDR1 SNHLY and CDR2 FYNNEI.

This clonotype was found many times. The chain links TRBV6-2 or TRBV6-3 to TRBJ1-1; D ambiguous. V lost 2 bases to trimming and J lost 11 bases, with 9 bases between them. Germline lookup yields CDR1 MNHEY and CDR2 SVGEGT. The CDR3 consists of 11 residues. CDR3 loop: CASSYGVVAFF. CDR3 coding DNA: TGTGCCAGCAGTTACGGTGTAGTTGCTTTCTTT.

There are a few counts of this clonotype. V is TRBV20-1 and J is TRBJ1-6; D call uncertain. CDR3 length: 22 amino acids. Trimming cost V 6 bases and J 8 bases, with 41 bases left between them. Germline CDR1 is DFQATT and CDR2 is SNEGSKA (reference sequence). CDR3 nucleotide sequence: TGCAGTGCCCCCGACACCTTCGACCACCGGGCGACGACTTCAGACCAATATTCACCCCTCCACTTT. This gives the protein CSAPDTFDHRATTSDQYSPLHF.

This clonotype has more than one count but fewer than ten. The chain uses TRBV18 and TRBJ1-2, with TRBD1 identical over 9 bases. V was pared by 7 bases and J by 2 bases, with 8 bases of the junction left unmatched. Germline V gene data show CDR1 as KGHSH and CDR2 as LQKENI. The CDR3 sequence is 15 residues long. CDR3 bases: TGTGCCAGCTTCCCTGGGGACAGGGTGAACTATGGCTACACCTTC. This codes for CASFPGDRVNYGYTF.

The chain is built from TRBV20-1 and TRBJ1-1; no reliable D call. V was pared by 5 bases and J by 8 bases, with 12 bases between. The CDR3 contains 11 residues. The germline gives CDR1 DFQATT, CDR2 SNEGSKA (reference sequence). The CDR3 DNA reads as TGCAGTGCTTACGGCCCAGGAGAAGCTTTCTTT. Its protein is CSAYGPGEAFF.

The rearrangement links TRBV2 to TRBJ1-4; TRBD1 matches at 7 bases. Trimming cost V 6 bases and J 7 bases; bases outside gene matches: 11. This CDR3 is 15 amino acids long. CDR1 SNHLY and CDR2 FYNNEI come from the germline V gene. CDR3 residues: CASREIRGRSEKLFF. The CDR3 nucleotides read TGTGCCAGCAGGGAGATCAGGGGGAGAAGTGAAAAACTGTTTTTT.

Comments on this clonotype: A junction end diverges from the germline sequence, so it may reflect a read error. This chain uses TRBV7-9 with TRBJ1-5; a possible D gene is TRBD1 (5 bases). Germline CDR1 is SEHNR and CDR2 is FQNEAQ (reference sequence). The CDR3 length is 13 residues. CDR3 sequence: CAGSSRQGEPQHF. CDR3 nucleotides: TGTGCCGGCAGCTCCCGTCAGGGCGAGCCCCAGCATTTT.

This clonotype was seen many times. The chain uses TRBV7-9 and TRBJ2-3; 12 bases map to TRBD2. V lost 5 bases and J lost 8; bases outside the gene matches: 8. The CDR3 has 15 residues. The germline gives CDR1 SEHNR, CDR2 FQNEAQ (reference sequence). Here the CDR3 reads CASSPRTSGAITQYF. Written as DNA, the CDR3 is TGTGCCAGCAGCCCCCGGACTAGCGGGGCGATTACGCAGTATTTT. Supplemented by reference TRBV7-9 and TRBJ2-3, the full variable domain reads DTGVSQNPRHKITKRGQNVTFRCDPISEHNRLYWYRQTLGQGPEFLTYFQNEAQLEKSRLLSDRFSAERPKGSFSTLEIQRTEQGDSAMYLCASSPRTSGAITQYFGPGTRLTVL.